The following is a T cell receptor beta chain sequence with its context. Its target is unknown. TCRdb analysed the 5' RACE reads with MiXCR anew, one entry per CDR3 protein. In the table there are approximately 170,000 distinct CDR3 sequences, roughly 13% of which are singletons. These data come from a study of T-cell memory formation after mild COVID-19. Study-level results: Contracting clones from day 15 to 85 showed balanced CD4/CD8; later expanders favored CD4+.

Sequencing was carried out using PBMCs or a T cell subset sorted from them (not recorded which). The receptor's source is a man younger than 35 who had mild COVID-19 (a few samples of this study predate the infection). Cell type and time point are not known.

DNA for the CDR3: TGCAGTGCTGGAAGCGGGGGGGACACCGGGGAGCTGTTTTTT. This sequence encodes CSAGSGGDTGELFF. This chain links TRBV20-1 with TRBJ2-2, with 10 bases matching TRBD2. The CDR3 consists of 14 residues. The junction had 3 bases not matched to a gene; V was cut back by 5 bases and J by 3 bases. Per germline, CDR1 DFQATT and CDR2 SNEGSKA (reference sequence).